This T cell receptor beta chain was identified in a study of CD8+CD57+ T cells in acquired aplastic anemia. This clonotype occurred many times. From germline, CDR1 is SGHAT and CDR2 FQNNGV. V gave up 0 bases and J gave up 8 bases; unmatched junction bases: 5. This CDR3 region has 14 residues. TCR beta VDJ and CDR3 profiles were obtained from a genomic DNA template. TCRdb ran MiXCR on the reads and lists one entry per CDR3 protein. The sample lists about 190,000 distinct CDR3 sequences, less than 65% occurring once. The TCR was taken from a human donor in good health, serving as a control. Sequencing was done on a sample of sorted CD4+, CD8+, or CD8+CD57+ T cells (not recorded which) from PBMCs. The V and J genes are TRBV11-2 and TRBJ1-2; 8 nucleotides align to TRBD1. The CDR3 DNA reads TGTGCCAGCAGCTTAGATCTCAGGGGGCAAGGCTACACCTTC. This gives the protein CASSLDLRGQGYTF.